This T cell receptor (beta chain) stems from a study of T-cell memory formation after mild COVID-19. Study-level findings and limits: Shrinking CD4+ clones were chiefly CM and EM; CD8+ ones were chiefly EMRA.

J lost 6 bases, V lost 4 bases, and 14 bases had no gene match. The CDR3 totals 17 residues. Per germline, CDR1 MNHEY and CDR2 SVGEGT. This clonotype has more than one count but fewer than ten. Antigen specificity is unknown. One entry per CDR3 protein results from TCRdb running MiXCR on the 5' RACE reads. The profile shows under 250,000 distinct CDR3 sequences, 7.5% to 10% of them singletons. The sequence was collected from a young man who had mild COVID-19 (a few samples of this study predate the infection). Cell type and time point are not known. V is TRBV6-2 or TRBV6-3 and J is TRBJ2-3; 9 bases fit TRBD1. Specimen: PBMCs or a T cell subset sorted from them (not recorded which). The CDR3 DNA reads TGTGCCAGCAGTTGGGGCCGCTACCGGGACAGGGCCGATACGCAGTATTTT. It encodes CASSWGRYRDRADTQYF.